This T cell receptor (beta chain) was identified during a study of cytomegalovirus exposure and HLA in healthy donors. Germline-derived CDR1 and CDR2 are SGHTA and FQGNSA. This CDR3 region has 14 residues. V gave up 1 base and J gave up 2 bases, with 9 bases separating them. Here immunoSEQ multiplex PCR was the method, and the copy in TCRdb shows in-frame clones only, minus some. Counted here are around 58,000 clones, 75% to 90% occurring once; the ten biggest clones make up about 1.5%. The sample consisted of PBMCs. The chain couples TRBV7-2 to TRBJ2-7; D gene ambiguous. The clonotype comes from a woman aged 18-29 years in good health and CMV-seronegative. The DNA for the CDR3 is TGTGCCAGCAGCTTAGTAGCCACCACCTACGAGCAGTACTTC. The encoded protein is CASSLVATTYEQYF.